These 26 T cell receptor beta chains came from one sample sequenced in a study. TCRdb processed the 5' RACE reads anew with MiXCR; each CDR3 protein has one entry. The sample shows fewer than 60,000 distinct CDR3 sequences, about 28% of them seen only once. Specimen: naive CD4+ T cells sorted from blood. Subset indicated: naive CD4+ T cells, CD4+CD45RA+CD25-. These receptors all come from a female donor with breast cancer.

Many counts were recorded for this clonotype. V is TRBV25-1 and J is TRBJ2-3; TRBD1 agrees at 7 bases. Germline lookup yields CDR1 MGHDK and CDR2 SYGVNS. Trimming took 4 bases from V and 3 from J; bases not matched to a gene: 7. This CDR3 has 15 residues. The CDR3 is CASSADRSSTDTQYF. The DNA of the CDR3 is TGTGCCAGCAGTGCGGACAGGAGTAGTACAGATACGCAGTATTTT.

The V call is TRBV2, the J call TRBJ2-7, with D uncertain. The CDR3 covers 14 residues. From germline, CDR1 is SNHLY and CDR2 FYNNEI. The ends were cut back, 7 bases at V and 0 bases at J, with 13 bases in the middle. CDR3 in DNA: TGTGCCAGCACTTTTAGGAGAAGCTCCTACGAGCAGTACTTC. Translating it yields CASTFRRSSYEQYF.

The rearrangement joins TRBV20-1 to TRBJ2-6; D may match TRBD1 or TRBD2 (5 bases each). Between the trimmed V and J ends, which lost 1 base and 2 bases, there was a span of 12 bases. Germline CDR1 reads DFQATT; CDR2 reads SNEGSKA (reference sequence). The CDR3 sequence is 16 residues long. The CDR3 bases are TGCAGTGCTAGAGGTTTCAGAGGGGCTGGGGCCAACGTCCTGACTTTC. Its protein product is CSARGFRGAGANVLTF.

This clonotype was counted only a few times. J is TRBJ1-1 and V is TRBV10-3, with 10 positions matching TRBD1. The germline V gene has CDR1 ENHRY and CDR2 SYGVKD. The length of the CDR3 is 15 residues. V gave up 4 bases and J gave up 3 bases; unmatched junction bases: 5. The CDR3 protein is CAISVGQGMDTEAFF. The CDR3, as DNA: TGTGCCATCAGTGTGGGACAGGGGATGGACACTGAAGCTTTCTTT.

This clonotype has at least ten counts. This rearrangement joins TRBV6-2 or TRBV6-3 to TRBJ2-3, with TRBD2 matching over 7 bases. This CDR3 spans 14 amino acids. V trimming: 5 bases; J trimming: 5 bases; junction bases outside the gene matches: 7. The V gene's germline CDR1 is MNHEY and CDR2 SVGEGT. CDR3 in amino acids: CASSKRLAGDTQYF. In DNA form, the CDR3 reads TGTGCCAGCAGTAAACGACTAGCAGGAGATACGCAGTATTTT.

CDR3 loop: CASSRDRGFDEQYF. The CDR3 DNA is TGCGCCAGCAGCCGGGACAGGGGGTTCGACGAGCAGTACTTC. J is TRBJ2-7 and V is TRBV5-1, with 11 bases matching TRBD1. The CDR3 totals 14 residues. Trimming took 4 bases from V and 5 from J; bases not matched to a gene: 5. The germline V gene has CDR1 SGHRS and CDR2 YFSETQ.

The chain couples TRBV9 to TRBJ1-1; TRBD1 matches at 9 bases. The V segment lost 4 bases and the J segment 3 bases; nucleotides outside the gene matches: 10. Per germline, CDR1 SGDLS and CDR2 YYNGEE. The CDR3 sequence is 16 residues long. CDR3: CASSPQGQGHYTEAFF. In nucleotides, the CDR3 is TGTGCCAGCAGCCCCCAGGGACAGGGACATTACACTGAAGCTTTCTTT.

This chain's CDR3 is CASSSGQGGNQPQHF. DNA of the CDR3: TGTGCCAGCAGCTCAGGACAGGGAGGCAATCAGCCCCAGCATTTT. The chain carries TRBV7-9 and TRBJ1-5; 8 nucleotides match TRBD1. V shed 4 bases, J shed 2 bases, and the junction held 4 bases outside the gene matches. CDR1 and CDR2 (germline): SEHNR, FQNEAQ (reference sequence). CDR3 length: 15 residues.

This chain connects TRBV6-1 to TRBJ2-5, with TRBD2 identical over 7 bases. V gave up 8 bases and J gave up 2 bases; unmatched junction bases: 8. The CDR3 runs to 14 residues. CDR1 is MNHNS and CDR2 is SASEGT in the germline V gene. The CDR3 here is CASARDYIQETQYF. The CDR3 nucleotides are TGTGCCAGCGCCCGGGACTACATACAAGAGACCCAGTACTTC.

This clonotype has ten or more counts. The V call is TRBV28, the J call TRBJ2-2, with 8 positions matching TRBD2. This CDR3 contains 15 residues. V lost 6 bases and J lost 2; bases outside the gene matches: 5. Germline V gene data show CDR1 as MDHEN and CDR2 as SYDVKM. CDR3 region: CASRLAGQNTGELFF. CDR3 DNA sequence: TGTGCCAGCAGATTAGCGGGACAAAACACCGGGGAGCTGTTTTTT.

Worth noting for this clonotype: Germline is not matched at one junction end, which may reflect a read error. V is TRBV20-1 and J is TRBJ2-5; either TRBD1 or TRBD2 may supply D (5 bases each). CDR1 is DFQATT, CDR2 SNEGSKA, per germline (reference sequence). The length of the CDR3 is 12 residues. CDR3 sequence reads: CSAAGIMGTLYF. The CDR3 region has the DNA TGCAGTGCTGCCGGGATAATGGGGACCCTGTACTTC.

This clonotype was picked up a small number of times. This chain uses TRBV4-1 with TRBJ2-7; D remains unclear. Trimming took 1 base from V and 3 from J, leaving 4 bases between them. CDR1 is MGHRA and CDR2 is YSYEKL in the germline V gene. The CDR3 is 12 residues long. The CDR3 protein is CASSQGVYEQYF. The CDR3 DNA reads as TGCGCCAGCAGCCAAGGAGTCTACGAGCAGTACTTC.

At least ten counts were recorded for this clonotype. This rearrangement joins TRBV9 to TRBJ1-1; D is ambiguous. The germline gives CDR1 SGDLS, CDR2 YYNGEE. This CDR3 spans 11 amino acids. Trimming stripped 4 bases from V and 8 bases from J, with 9 bases between. CDR3: CASSPLNEAFF. The CDR3 DNA follows: TGTGCCAGCAGCCCCCTAAACGAAGCTTTCTTT.

This clonotype showed up many times. The chain is built from TRBV7-2 and TRBJ1-2; TRBD1 matches at 9 bases. The germline V gene has CDR1 SGHTA and CDR2 FQGNSA. This CDR3 contains 15 residues. The J segment lost 5 bases and the V segment lost 5 bases, leaving 9 bases of the junction unmatched. CDR3 DNA: TGTGCCAGCAGCCCGCAGGGACAGGGAAGGTATGGCTACACCTTC. Its protein is CASSPQGQGRYGYTF.

This clonotype was seen more than once but under ten times. The V call is TRBV10-3, the J call TRBJ1-2; 8 bases align to TRBD1. Per germline, CDR1 ENHRY and CDR2 SYGVKD. The CDR3 runs 13 residues. V gave up 6 bases and J gave up 8 bases; unmatched junction bases: 8. CDR3 sequence reads: CAIRGQGGFGYTF. The DNA for the CDR3 is TGTGCCATCAGAGGACAGGGAGGGTTCGGCTACACCTTC.

The chain joins TRBV27 to TRBJ2-1; D is perhaps TRBD2 (6 bases). The CDR3 covers 15 residues. Trimming took 2 bases from V and 5 from J, leaving 13 bases between them. Germline V CDR1 and CDR2: MNHEY, SMNVEV (reference sequence). The CDR3 nucleotides read TGTGCCAGCAGTTTAGACGGGAGTAGGAACAATGAGCAGTTCTTC. Translated, it gives CASSLDGSRNNEQFF.

The chain is built from TRBV5-1 and TRBJ2-1; 9 positions agree with TRBD2. Germline V CDR1 and CDR2: SGHRS, YFSETQ. This CDR3 contains 14 residues. After removal of 5 bases from V and 7 bases from J, the junction contained 7 bases not matched to a gene. The CDR3 is CASSAGGVSNEQFF. The CDR3 DNA reads as TGCGCCAGCAGTGCGGGAGGGGTTAGTAATGAGCAGTTCTTC.

This clonotype was counted only a few times. The chain uses TRBV30 and TRBJ1-2; D is perhaps TRBD1 (6 bases). From germline, CDR1 is GTSNPN and CDR2 SVGIG (reference sequence). V lost 4 bases and J lost 8, with 14 bases in between. This CDR3 is built from 12 residues. The CDR3 DNA follows: TGTGCCTGGACAGGGGCACGTGAGGGCTACACCTTC. Amino acid sequence: CAWTGAREGYTF.

This clonotype has just a few counts. V and J are TRBV5-1 and TRBJ2-5; D is undetermined. Looked up from germline, CDR1 is SGHRS and CDR2 is YFSETQ. Between the trimmed V and J ends, which lost 1 base and 0 bases, there was a span of 13 bases. The CDR3 runs 16 residues. The CDR3 region is CASSLSPRGNQETQYF. CDR3 sequence (DNA): TGCGCCAGCAGCTTGTCCCCCCGTGGAAACCAAGAGACCCAGTACTTC. The entire variable domain, with the rest obtained from reference TRBV5-1 and TRBJ2-5, is as follows: KAGVTQTPRYLIKTRGQQVTLSCSPISGHRSVSWYQQTPGQGLQFLFEYFSETQRNKGNFPGRFSGRQFSNSRSEMNVSTLELGDSALYLCASSLSPRGNQETQYFGPGTRLLVL.

Of note for this clonotype: Its ends do not fully match the called genes, so a read error is possible. J is TRBJ2-5 and V is TRBV7-7, with a tentative D call TRBD1 (6 bases). The germline V gene encodes CDR1 SSHAT and CDR2 FNYEAQ (reference sequence). The length of the CDR3 is 14 residues. CDR3 DNA: TGTGCTAGCAGCTTATCCCCCCAGGGGGAGACCCAGTACTTC. Amino acid sequence: CASSLSPQGETQYF.

This clonotype appeared a few times. V is TRBV20-1 and J is TRBJ2-4; TRBD2 matches 12 bases. V lost 5 bases to trimming and J lost 3 bases; unmatched junction nucleotides: 8. The CDR3 contains 16 residues. In germline, CDR1 is DFQATT, CDR2 SNEGSKA (reference sequence). In DNA form, the CDR3 reads TGCAGTGCTCGGAGGACTAGCGGGACCTTCAAAAACATTCAGTACTTC. It translates to CSARRTSGTFKNIQYF.

In its sample, this clonotype was seen a few times. The genes are TRBV6-2 or TRBV6-3 and TRBJ2-1; D remains ambiguous. The CDR3 runs 15 residues. Germline values: CDR1 MNHEY, CDR2 SVGEGT. Trimming shortened V by 4 bases and J by 0 bases, and 10 bases separated the two germline ends. The CDR3 is CASSSRAFSYNEQFF. As DNA, the CDR3 is TGTGCCAGCAGTTCTAGGGCTTTCTCCTACAATGAGCAGTTCTTC.

This clonotype was detected many times. V is TRBV5-1 and J is TRBJ2-7, with TRBD2 matching 9 bases. The germline V gene encodes CDR1 SGHRS and CDR2 YFSETQ. This CDR3 has 13 amino acids. The V and J ends lost 5 bases and 6 bases, in that order; junction bases with no gene match: 6. The CDR3 sequence: CASRETSGIEQYF. The CDR3 DNA reads TGCGCCAGCAGGGAGACTAGCGGCATCGAGCAGTACTTC. Supplemented by reference TRBV5-1 and TRBJ2-7, the full variable domain reads KAGVTQTPRYLIKTRGQQVTLSCSPISGHRSVSWYQQTPGQGLQFLFEYFSETQRNKGNFPGRFSGRQFSNSRSEMNVSTLELGDSALYLCASRETSGIEQYFGPGTRLTVT.

In its sample, this clonotype was seen a few times. The rearrangement uses TRBV5-1 and TRBJ2-3; D call uncertain. Germline CDR1 is SGHRS and CDR2 is YFSETQ. The CDR3 length is 14 residues. Trimming took 0 bases from V and 3 from J, leaving 8 bases between them. The CDR3 DNA reads as TGCGCCAGCAGCTTGGGGGTGACGACAGATACGCAGTATTTT. Translation gives CASSLGVTTDTQYF.

This clonotype was counted a few times. Here the CDR3 reads CASSQDRGREKLFF. CDR3 in DNA: TGCGCCAGCAGCCAAGACAGGGGGCGTGAAAAACTGTTTTTT. The gene calls are TRBV4-1 and TRBJ1-4; 8 bases map to TRBD1. The length of the CDR3 is 14 residues. Germline CDR1 MGHRA, CDR2 YSYEKL. J was trimmed by 7 bases and V by 0 bases; bases with no gene match: 1.

Notes on this clonotype: A read error may account for a junction end that differs from germline. The rearrangement joins TRBV5-6 to TRBJ1-2; 9 nucleotides align to TRBD1. Germline loops: CDR1 SGHDT, CDR2 YYEEEE. CDR3 length: 15 residues. The CDR3 loop is CAGSLGQGMYYGYTF. In nucleotides, the CDR3 is TGTGCCGGCAGCTTGGGACAGGGAATGTACTATGGCTACACCTTC.